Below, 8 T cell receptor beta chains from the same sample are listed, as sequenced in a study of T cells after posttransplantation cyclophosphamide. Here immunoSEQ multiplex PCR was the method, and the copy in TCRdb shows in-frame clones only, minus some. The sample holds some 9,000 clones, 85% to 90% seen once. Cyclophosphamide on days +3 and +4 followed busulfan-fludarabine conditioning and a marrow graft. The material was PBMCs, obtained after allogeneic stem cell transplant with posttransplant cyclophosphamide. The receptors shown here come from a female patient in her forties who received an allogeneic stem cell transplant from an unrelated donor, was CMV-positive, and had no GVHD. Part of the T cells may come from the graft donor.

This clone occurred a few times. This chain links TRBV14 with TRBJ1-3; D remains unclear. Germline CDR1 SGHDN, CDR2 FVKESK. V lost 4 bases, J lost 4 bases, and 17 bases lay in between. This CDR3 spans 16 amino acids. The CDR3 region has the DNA TGTGCCAGCAGCCCTAGCCGGGGTTTGTCCGGAAACACCATATATTTT. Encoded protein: CASSPSRGLSGNTIYF.

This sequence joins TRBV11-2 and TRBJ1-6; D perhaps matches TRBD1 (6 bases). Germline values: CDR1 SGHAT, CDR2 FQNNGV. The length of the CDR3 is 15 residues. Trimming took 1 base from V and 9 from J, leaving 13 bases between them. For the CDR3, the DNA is TGTGCCAGCAGCTTAGGGGCAGGGGATAGTTCACCCCTCCACTTT. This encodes CASSLGAGDSSPLHF. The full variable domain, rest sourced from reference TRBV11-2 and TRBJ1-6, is EAGVAQSPRYKIIEKRQSVAFWCNPISGHATLYWYQQILGQGPKLLIQFQNNGVVDDSQLPKDRFSAERLKGVDSTLKIQPAKLEDSAVYLCASSLGAGDSSPLHFGNGTRLTVT.

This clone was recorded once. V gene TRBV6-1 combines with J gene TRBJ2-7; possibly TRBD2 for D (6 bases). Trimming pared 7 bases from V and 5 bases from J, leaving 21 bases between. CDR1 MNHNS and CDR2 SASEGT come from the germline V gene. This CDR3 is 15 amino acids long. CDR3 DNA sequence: TGTGCCAGCACGGGACTTACGGCCCCGGGGGACGAGCAGTACTTC. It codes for CASTGLTAPGDEQYF.

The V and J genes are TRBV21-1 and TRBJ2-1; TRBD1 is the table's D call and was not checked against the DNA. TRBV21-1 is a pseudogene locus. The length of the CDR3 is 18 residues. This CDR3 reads CASSKKWERDREYNEQFF. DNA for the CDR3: TGTGCCAGCAGCAAAAAATGGGAACGGGACAGGGAATACAATGAGCAGTTCTTC.

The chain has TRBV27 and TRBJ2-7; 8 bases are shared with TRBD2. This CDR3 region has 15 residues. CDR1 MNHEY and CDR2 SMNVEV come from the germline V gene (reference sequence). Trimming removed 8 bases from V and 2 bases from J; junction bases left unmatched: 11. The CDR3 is CASSQIAGTTYEQYF. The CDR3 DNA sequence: TGTGCCAGCTCCCAAATAGCGGGAACAACCTACGAGCAGTACTTC.

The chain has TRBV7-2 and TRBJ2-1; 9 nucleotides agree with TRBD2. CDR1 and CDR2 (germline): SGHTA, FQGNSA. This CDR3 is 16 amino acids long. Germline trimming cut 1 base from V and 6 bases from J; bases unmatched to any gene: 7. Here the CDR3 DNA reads TGTGCCAGCAGCTTAGGATCGGCGGGGGGGCGCAATGAGCAGTTCTTC. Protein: CASSLGSAGGRNEQFF.

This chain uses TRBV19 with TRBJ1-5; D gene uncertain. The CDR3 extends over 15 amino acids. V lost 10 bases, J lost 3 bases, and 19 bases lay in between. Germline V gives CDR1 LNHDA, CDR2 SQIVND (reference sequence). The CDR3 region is CATQRGSEFNQPQHF. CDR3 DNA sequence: TGTGCCACTCAGCGTGGGTCAGAATTCAATCAGCCCCAGCATTTT. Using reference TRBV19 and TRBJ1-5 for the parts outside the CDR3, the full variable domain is DGGITQSPKYLFRKEGQNVTLSCEQNLNHDAMYWYRQDPGQGLRLIYYSQIVNDFQKGDIAEGYSVSREKKESFPLTVTSAQKNPTAFYLCATQRGSEFNQPQHFGDGTRLSIL.

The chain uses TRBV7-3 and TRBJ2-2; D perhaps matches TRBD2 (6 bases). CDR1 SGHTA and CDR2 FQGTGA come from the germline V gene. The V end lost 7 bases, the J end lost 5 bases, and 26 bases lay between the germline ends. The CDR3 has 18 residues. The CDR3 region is CASTDLHSDGGCTGELFF. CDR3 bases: TGTGCCAGCACCGACCTTCACTCCGACGGAGGGTGTACCGGGGAGCTGTTTTTT.